This T cell receptor beta chain was captured in a study of tumor-infiltrating lymphocytes in localized non-small cell lung cancer. Trimming stripped 5 bases from V and 1 base from J, with 14 bases between. Per germline, CDR1 SEHNR and CDR2 FQNEAQ (reference sequence). The CDR3 runs to 15 residues. As to this clone: Its antigen is currently unknown.

Some clones are missing from TCRdb's copy, which holds only in-frame ones; the method was immunoSEQ multiplex PCR. The sample lists a few thousand clones; 79% were seen once. Study observations and caveats: Available tissue quantity limited TCR sequencing to a patient subset.

This chain joins TRBV7-9 and TRBJ2-5; D uncertain. The specimen was uninvolved lung tissue not adjacent to the tumor. The receptor comes from a human donor with non-small cell lung cancer. CDR3 sequence (DNA): TGTGCCAGCAGCCCGGTCTATGGGGTCCAAGAGACCCAGTACTTC. It yields the protein CASSPVYGVQETQYF.